This T cell receptor (beta chain) is from a study of control samples from healthy donors and cancer patients. Clones were read by immunoSEQ multiplex PCR, and TCRdb kept only the in-frame ones, dropping some. The table lists 130,000 or so clones, around 90% of them singletons, with approximately 7% in the top ten. Sequencing used blood. The clonotype comes from a man younger than 35 in good health.

The CDR3 sequence is CAWSVAGGSNEQFF. CDR3 in DNA: TGTGCCTGGAGCGTGGCGGGGGGGTCGAATGAGCAGTTCTTC. The chain is built from TRBV30 and TRBJ2-1, with TRBD2 matching 9 bases. The CDR3 loop spans 14 amino acids. V lost 3 bases and J lost 7; bases outside the gene matches: 7. Per germline, CDR1 GTSNPN and CDR2 SVGIG (reference sequence).